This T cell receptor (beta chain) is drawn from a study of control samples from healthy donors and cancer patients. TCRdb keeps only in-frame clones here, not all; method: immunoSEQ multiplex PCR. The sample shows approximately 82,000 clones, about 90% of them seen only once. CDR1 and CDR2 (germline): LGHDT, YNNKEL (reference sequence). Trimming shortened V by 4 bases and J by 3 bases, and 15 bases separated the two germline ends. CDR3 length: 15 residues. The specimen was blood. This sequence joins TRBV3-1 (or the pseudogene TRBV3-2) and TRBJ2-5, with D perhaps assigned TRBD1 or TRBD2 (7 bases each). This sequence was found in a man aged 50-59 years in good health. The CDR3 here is CASSLPGGGKETQYF. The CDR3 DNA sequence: TGTGCCAGCAGCCTCCCAGGGGGGGGCAAAGAGACCCAGTACTTC.